A selection of T cell receptor beta chains follows, all from one sample in a study of T-cell reconstitution after alpha-beta-depleted transplantation in children. A single record per CDR3 protein comes from TCRdb applying MiXCR to the PCR reads. The table records 450,000 to 600,000 distinct CDR3 sequences, 15% to 20% of them present only once. Specimen: PBMCs from the stem cell graft donor, collected from the stem cell graft. Every receptor here comes from a human donor who donated a stem cell graft to a child with acute lymphoblastic leukemia. The CDR3 runs from the conserved cysteine through the conserved F or W. A D gene is named only where the DNA matches it firmly. Not all rows give a size; the values are once, few, many and, for expanded clones, a class.

d_call | j_call | clone_size | v_call | cdr3_aa | cdr3_nt
TRBD1 | TRBJ2-1 | NA | TRBV6-1 | CASKPGQEYNEQFF | TGTGCCAGCAAACCCGGACAGGAGTACAATGAGCAGTTCTTC
TRBD1 | TRBJ2-7 | NA | TRBV12-3/TRBV12-4 | CASTRLTGTYEQYF | TGTGCCAGCACTCGCTTGACAGGGACCTACGAGCAGTACTTC
NA | TRBJ2-7 | NA | TRBV5-1 | CASSLDGQPTRGYEQYF | TGCGCCAGCAGCTTGGACGGACAGCCAACTAGAGGCTACGAGCAGTACTTC
NA | TRBJ2-3 | few | TRBV5-1 | CASSLRHTSTDTQYF | TGCGCCAGCAGCTTGCGGCACACTAGCACAGATACGCAGTATTTT
TRBD2 | TRBJ2-7 | NA | TRBV20-1 | CSAFPRLAGTFYEQYF | TGCAGTGCTTTCCCCCGACTAGCGGGAACGTTCTACGAGCAGTACTTC
NA | TRBJ1-1 | few | TRBV11-2 | CASSLAEDLEAFF | TGTGCCAGCAGCCTAGCGGAGGACCTTGAAGCTTTCTTT
TRBD2 | TRBJ2-3 | NA | TRBV11-2 | CASSLDSFVIAGVGTDTQYF | TGTGCCAGCAGCCTCGACTCCTTCGTTATAGCGGGAGTGGGGACAGATACGCAGTATTTT
TRBD2 | TRBJ2-3 | few | TRBV20-1 | CSASASGSSDTQYF | TGCAGTGCTAGCGCTAGCGGGTCCTCAGATACGCAGTATTTT
TRBD1 | TRBJ2-7 | few | TRBV29-1 | CSVPGQGDSYEQYF | TGCAGCGTCCCGGGACAGGGGGACTCCTACGAGCAGTACTTC
NA | TRBJ1-1 | NA | TRBV13 | CASSLVEENTEAFF | TGTGCCAGCAGCTTAGTTGAGGAAAACACTGAAGCTTTCTTT